Listed below are T cell receptor beta chains from one sample, sequenced in a study of shared clonotypes between healthy human individuals. TCRdb's table, derived via immunoSEQ multiplex PCR, lists solely in-frame clones and lacks some. This sample has roughly 220,000 clones, with 65% to 70% found just once. Sequenced input: memory CD4+ T cells sorted from blood. Receptors originate from a man aged 25 to 45 in good health. Each CDR3 is given with its conserved first and last residue. A D gene is named only where the DNA matches it firmly. Not all rows give a size; the values are once, few, many and, for expanded clones, a class.

V	D	J	size	DNA	CDR3
TRBV11-2	TRBD2	TRBJ2-7	.	TGTGCCAGCAGCACCAGACTAGCGGGCCCCTACGAGCAGTACTTC	CASSTRLAGPYEQYF
TRBV19	.	TRBJ1-5	.	TGTGCCAGTACCCTACAACCTGGGGAGGGGATCCTTCCGGGCAATCAGCCCCAGCATTTT	CASTLQPGEGILPGNQPQHF
TRBV5-1	.	TRBJ1-3	few	TGCGCCAGCAGACAAGGGCGTTCCTCTGGAAACACCATATATTTT	CASRQGRSSGNTIYF
TRBV27	.	TRBJ2-7	few	TGTGCCAGCAGTTTCGGTCTAGCGACATACTACGAGCAGTACTTC	CASSFGLATYYEQYF
TRBV11-2	.	TRBJ2-5	.	TGTGCCAGCAGCTTAACATACCCCGTCGGGACCCAGTACTTC	CASSLTYPVGTQYF
TRBV7-6	TRBD1	TRBJ2-1	.	TGTGCCAGCAGCTTACCGGGACAGGGATACAATGAGCAGTTCTTC	CASSLPGQGYNEQFF
TRBV18	.	TRBJ2-2	.	TGTGCCAGCTCCCTCAAGAACACCGGGGAGCTGTTTTTT	CASSLKNTGELFF
TRBV28	.	TRBJ2-1	.	TGTGCCAGCGGCCCCCCTTACAGGACTAACAATGAGCAGTTCTTC	CASGPPYRTNNEQFF
TRBV7-2	.	TRBJ2-7	.	TGTGCCAGCAGCTTTGACTTCACGGGCTACGAGCAGTACTTC	CASSFDFTGYEQYF
TRBV11-2	.	TRBJ2-7	once	TGTGCCAGCAGCTTAGACGTCTACGAGCAGTACTTC	CASSLDVYEQYF
TRBV21-1	.	TRBJ1-1	.	TGTGCCACCGAGGGCACTGAAGCTTTCTTT	CATEGTEAFF
TRBV9	.	TRBJ2-1	once	TGTGCCAGCAGCGTGGGAACTACATCACGTGAGCAGTTCTTC	CASSVGTTSREQFF
TRBV28	.	TRBJ2-1	few	TGTGCCAGCAGTTTAACCGGAGGGGAGTGGGAGCAGTTCTTC	CASSLTGGEWEQFF
TRBV19	.	TRBJ2-3	.	TGTGCCAGCGATCCCGGGGACACAGATACGCAGTATTTT	CASDPGDTDTQYF
TRBV6-7	TRBD2	TRBJ2-1	.	TGTGCCAGCAGTACCCCGAGCGGGAGGCCCCACAATGAGCAGTTCTTC	CASSTPSGRPHNEQFF
TRBV19	TRBD2	TRBJ2-5	.	TGTGCCAGTAGTACGGGCGGGAGGGGAGAAGAGACCCAGTACTTC	CASSTGGRGEETQYF
TRBV7-8	.	TRBJ1-1	once	TGTGCCAGCAGCTTAGGAGTTTCAGGGATGAACACTGAAGCTTTCTTT	CASSLGVSGMNTEAFF
TRBV11-2	.	TRBJ2-3	once	TGTGCCAGCAGCTTAGCTTCCACAGATACGCAGTATTTT	CASSLASTDTQYF
TRBV7-9	.	TRBJ1-1	many	TGTGCCAGCAGCGCAGAGCAGGGGAACACTGAAGCTTTCTTT	CASSAEQGNTEAFF
TRBV5-1	.	TRBJ1-1	.	TGCGCCAGCAGCTTAAGTGGGGATACTGAAGCTTTCTTT	CASSLSGDTEAFF
TRBV10-3	TRBD2	TRBJ2-5	.	TGTGCCATCACCCCGACTAGCGGGAAAGAGACCCAGTACTTC	CAITPTSGKETQYF
TRBV6-4	.	TRBJ2-4	.	TGTGCCAGCAGTGACTCGAATCGACAGCTAGCCAAAAACATTCAGTACTTC	CASSDSNRQLAKNIQYF
TRBV11-3	.	TRBJ2-7	.	TGTGCCAGCAGCTTGGCTCCAACCTACGAGCAGTACTTC	CASSLAPTYEQYF
TRBV7-6	.	TRBJ1-5	.	TGTGCCAGCAGCTCCCTAGCTAATCAGCCCCAGCATTTT	CASSSLANQPQHF
TRBV2	.	TRBJ2-7	.	TGTGCCAGCAGTGGAGAATTAGCCGGCGAGCAGTACTTC	CASSGELAGEQYF
TRBV5-8	TRBD1	TRBJ1-4	.	TGTGCCAGCAGCATAGGGACAGGGACTAATGAAAAACTGTTTTTT	CASSIGTGTNEKLFF